This entry is about one T cell receptor beta chain. Primers targeting TRAV and TRBV primed first-strand cDNA, covering alpha and beta chains. Amplification of TCRs used a constant-region primer and V-primer adapter for roughly 20 PCR cycles. TCRdb reanalysed the reads using MiXCR and keeps one entry per CDR3 protein. In the table there are approximately 90,000 distinct CDR3 sequences, 8% to 10% of which are singletons. This entry belongs to a study of low-dose radiotherapy and immunotherapy resistance in tumors. Study-level information: One day before radiation and immunotherapy, intravenous cyclophosphamide 200 mg/m2 was administered, with this repeated every two weeks.

V shed 1 base and J 3 bases; nucleotides not matched to a gene: 4. The germline V gene encodes CDR1 SGHNT and CDR2 YYREEE (reference sequence). CDR3 length equals 15 residues. As for time point: before trial treatment. This chain joins TRBV5-4 and TRBJ2-1; 7 bases are a match to TRBD1. This TCR came from a male donor with prostate cancer. Specimen: PBMCs, collected before treatment. This CDR3 reads CASSLQTGLYNEQFF. The CDR3 DNA reads TGTGCCAGCAGCTTGCAGACAGGGCTCTACAATGAGCAGTTCTTC. The variable domain in full, completed from reference TRBV5-4 and TRBJ2-1, reads ETGVTQSPTHLIKTRGQQVTLRCSSQSGHNTVSWYQQALGQGPQFIFQYYREEENGRGNFPPRFSGLQFPNYSSELNVNALELDDSALYLCASSLQTGLYNEQFFGPGTRLTVL.